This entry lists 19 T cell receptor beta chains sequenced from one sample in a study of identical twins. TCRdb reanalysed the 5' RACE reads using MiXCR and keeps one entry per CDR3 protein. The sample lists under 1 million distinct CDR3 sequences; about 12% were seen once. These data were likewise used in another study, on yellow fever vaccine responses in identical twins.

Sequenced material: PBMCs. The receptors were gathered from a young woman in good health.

CDR3 sequence: CASSQGTGDWQFF. CDR3 DNA sequence: TGTGCCAGCAGCCAGGGGACGGGGGATTGGCAGTTCTTC. V and J are TRBV3-1 and TRBJ2-1, with a possible D match to TRBD2 (6 bases). The V end was cut by 3 bases, the J end by 12 bases, with 15 bases between. The germline CDR1 and CDR2 sequences are LGHDT and YNNKEL (reference sequence). The CDR3 contains 13 residues.

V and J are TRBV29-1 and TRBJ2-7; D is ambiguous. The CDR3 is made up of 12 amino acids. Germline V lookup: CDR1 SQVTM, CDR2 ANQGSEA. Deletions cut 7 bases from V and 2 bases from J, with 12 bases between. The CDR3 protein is CSGGNIPYEQYF. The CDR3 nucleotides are TGCAGCGGAGGAAACATCCCCTACGAGCAGTACTTC.

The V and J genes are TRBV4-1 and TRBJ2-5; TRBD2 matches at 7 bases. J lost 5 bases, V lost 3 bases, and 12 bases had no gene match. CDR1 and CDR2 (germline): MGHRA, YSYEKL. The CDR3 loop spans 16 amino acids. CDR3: CASSHKRGESRETQYF. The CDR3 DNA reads TGCGCCAGCAGCCACAAACGGGGGGAAAGCCGGGAGACCCAGTACTTC.

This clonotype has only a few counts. CDR3 DNA: TGCGCCAGCAGCTCCTGGACTAGTACCGGGGAGCTGTTTTTT. It encodes CASSSWTSTGELFF. This chain joins TRBV5-1 and TRBJ2-2, with 7 nucleotides matching TRBD2. Germline loops: CDR1 SGHRS, CDR2 YFSETQ. Trimming removed 3 bases from V and 5 bases from J; junction bases left unmatched: 4. The CDR3 runs to 14 residues.

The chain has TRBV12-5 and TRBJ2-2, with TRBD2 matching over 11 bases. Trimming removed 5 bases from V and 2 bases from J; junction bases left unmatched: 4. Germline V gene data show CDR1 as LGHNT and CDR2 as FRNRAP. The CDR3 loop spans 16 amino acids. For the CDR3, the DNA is TGTGCTAGTGGTCCGGGACTAGCGGTTAACACCGGGGAGCTGTTTTTT. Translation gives CASGPGLAVNTGELFF.

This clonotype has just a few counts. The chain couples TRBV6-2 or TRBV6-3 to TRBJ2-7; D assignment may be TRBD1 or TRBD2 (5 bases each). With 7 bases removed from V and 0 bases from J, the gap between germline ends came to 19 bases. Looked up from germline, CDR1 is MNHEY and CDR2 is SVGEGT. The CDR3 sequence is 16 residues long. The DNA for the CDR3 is TGTGCCAGCACCCATAATGCAGGGACCCTCTCCTACGAGCAGTACTTC. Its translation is CASTHNAGTLSYEQYF.

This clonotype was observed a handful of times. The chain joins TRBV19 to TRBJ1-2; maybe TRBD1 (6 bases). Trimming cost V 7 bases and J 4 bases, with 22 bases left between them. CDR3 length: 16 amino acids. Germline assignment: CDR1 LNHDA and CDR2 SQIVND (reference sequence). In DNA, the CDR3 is TGTGCCAGTACCGACCTACGGGACACCACACTCTATGGCTACACCTTC. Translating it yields CASTDLRDTTLYGYTF.

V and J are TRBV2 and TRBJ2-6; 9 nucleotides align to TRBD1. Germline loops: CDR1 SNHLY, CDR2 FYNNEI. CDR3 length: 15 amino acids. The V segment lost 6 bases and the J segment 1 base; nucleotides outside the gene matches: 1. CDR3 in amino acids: CASRQGASGANVLTF. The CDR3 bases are TGTGCCAGCAGACAGGGGGCTTCTGGGGCCAACGTCCTGACTTTC.

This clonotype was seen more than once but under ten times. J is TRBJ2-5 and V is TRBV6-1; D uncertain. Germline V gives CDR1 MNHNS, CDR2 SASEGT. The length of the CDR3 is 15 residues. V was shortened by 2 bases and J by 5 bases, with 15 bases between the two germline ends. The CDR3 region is CASSETSLLWETQYF. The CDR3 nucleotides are TGTGCCAGCAGTGAAACCTCACTTCTGTGGGAGACCCAGTACTTC.

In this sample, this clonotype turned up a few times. Written as DNA, the CDR3 is TGCGCCAGCAGCGGAAATAGCGTTTGGGTCGACGAGCAGTACTTC. Translation gives CASSGNSVWVDEQYF. This sequence joins TRBV5-1 and TRBJ2-7; TRBD2 might be the D (5 bases). Trimming removed 4 bases at V and 5 bases at J, with 19 bases between. Germline V gene sequence: CDR1 SGHRS, CDR2 YFSETQ. This CDR3 is built from 15 residues.

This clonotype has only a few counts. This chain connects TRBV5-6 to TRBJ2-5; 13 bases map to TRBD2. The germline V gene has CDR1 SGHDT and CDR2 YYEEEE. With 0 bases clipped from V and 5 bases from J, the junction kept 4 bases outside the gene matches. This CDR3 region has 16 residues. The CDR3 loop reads CASSLGTSGSWETQYF. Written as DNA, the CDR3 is TGTGCCAGCAGCTTGGGGACTAGCGGGAGCTGGGAGACCCAGTACTTC.

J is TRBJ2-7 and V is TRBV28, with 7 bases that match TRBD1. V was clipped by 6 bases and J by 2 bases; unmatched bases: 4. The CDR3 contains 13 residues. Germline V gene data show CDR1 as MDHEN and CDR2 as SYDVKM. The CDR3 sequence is CASSSGQTYEQYV. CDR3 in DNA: TGTGCCAGCAGCTCGGGACAGACCTACGAGCAGTACGTC.

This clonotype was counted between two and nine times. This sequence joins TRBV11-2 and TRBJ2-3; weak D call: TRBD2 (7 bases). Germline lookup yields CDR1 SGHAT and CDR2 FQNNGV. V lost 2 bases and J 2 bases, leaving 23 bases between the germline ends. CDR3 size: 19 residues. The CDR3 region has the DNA TGTGCCAGCAGCTTACCCTTCGGAGGGGGGGGACTCAACACAGATACGCAGTATTTT. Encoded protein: CASSLPFGGGGLNTDTQYF.

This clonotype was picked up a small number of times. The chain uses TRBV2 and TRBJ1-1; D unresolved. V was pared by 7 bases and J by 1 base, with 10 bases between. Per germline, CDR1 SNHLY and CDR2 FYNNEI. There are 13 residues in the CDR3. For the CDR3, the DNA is TGTGCCAGCAAGAGCGAGGGGAACACTGAAGCTTTCTTT. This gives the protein CASKSEGNTEAFF.

The CDR3 region is CASSSRDRASGEQYF. The CDR3 nucleotides are TGTGCCAGCAGCTCTCGGGACAGGGCTTCAGGGGAGCAGTACTTC. The J gene is TRBJ2-7, the V gene TRBV7-9; 9 positions match TRBD1. The CDR3 spans 15 residues. Germline V gene data show CDR1 as SEHNR and CDR2 as FQNEAQ (reference sequence). Trimming at V came to 4 bases and at J to 7 bases, leaving 11 bases not matched to a gene.

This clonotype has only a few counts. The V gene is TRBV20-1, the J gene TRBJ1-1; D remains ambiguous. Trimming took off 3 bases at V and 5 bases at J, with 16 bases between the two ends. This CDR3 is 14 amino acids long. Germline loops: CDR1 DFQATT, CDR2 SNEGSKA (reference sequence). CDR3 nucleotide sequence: TGCAGTGCTAGGAAGCTCGCTTTGGGGACTGAAGCTTTCTTT. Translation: CSARKLALGTEAFF.

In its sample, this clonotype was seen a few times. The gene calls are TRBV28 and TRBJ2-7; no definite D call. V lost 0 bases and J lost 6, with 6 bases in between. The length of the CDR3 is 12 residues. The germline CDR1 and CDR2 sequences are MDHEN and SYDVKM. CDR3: CASSLWAGEQYV. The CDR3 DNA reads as TGTGCCAGCAGTTTATGGGCAGGCGAGCAGTACGTC.

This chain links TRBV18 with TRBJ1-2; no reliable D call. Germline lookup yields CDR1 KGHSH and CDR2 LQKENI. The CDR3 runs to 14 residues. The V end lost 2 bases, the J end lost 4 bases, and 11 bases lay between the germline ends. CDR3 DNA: TGTGCCAGCTCACCAGAGGATGCTTCCTATGGCTACACCTTC. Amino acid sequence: CASSPEDASYGYTF.

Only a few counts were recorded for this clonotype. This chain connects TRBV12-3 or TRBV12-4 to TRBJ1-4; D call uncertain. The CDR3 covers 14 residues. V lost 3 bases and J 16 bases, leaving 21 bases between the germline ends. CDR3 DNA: TGTGCCAGCAGTTTCGGCGTAGTTGGCCAGAAAGGGTTTTTT. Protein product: CASSFGVVGQKGFF.